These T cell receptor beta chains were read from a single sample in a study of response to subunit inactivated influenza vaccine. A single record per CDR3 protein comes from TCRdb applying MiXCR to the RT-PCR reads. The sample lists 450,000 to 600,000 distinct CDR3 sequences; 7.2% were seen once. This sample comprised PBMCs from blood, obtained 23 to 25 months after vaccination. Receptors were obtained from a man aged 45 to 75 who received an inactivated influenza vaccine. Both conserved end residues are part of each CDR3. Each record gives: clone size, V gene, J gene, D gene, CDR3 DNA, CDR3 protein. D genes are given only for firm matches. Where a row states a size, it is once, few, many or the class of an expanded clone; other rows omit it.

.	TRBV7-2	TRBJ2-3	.	TGTGCCAGCAGCCATGGGGGACCCACAGATACGCAGTATTTT	CASSHGGPTDTQYF
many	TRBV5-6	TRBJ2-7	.	TGTGCCAGCAGCGCTTTCTCCTACGAGCAGTACTTC	CASSAFSYEQYF
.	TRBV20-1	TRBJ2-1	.	TGCAGTGCTAGAGAGAGAAATAAGCAGTTCTTC	CSARERNKQFF
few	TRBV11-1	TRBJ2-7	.	TGTGCCAGCAGCCCCGACGGGGACTACGAGCAGTACTTC	CASSPDGDYEQYF
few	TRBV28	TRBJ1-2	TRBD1	TGTGCCAGCAGTTTGCTCACAGGGGGGGGCTACACCTTC	CASSLLTGGGYTF
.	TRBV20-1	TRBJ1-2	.	TGCAGTGCTAGAGTGACAGCCAACTATGGCTACACCTTC	CSARVTANYGYTF
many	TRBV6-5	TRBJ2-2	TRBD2	TGTGCCAGCAGTTACTCCCCGCGGGAGGGGCTGTTTTTT	CASSYSPREGLFF
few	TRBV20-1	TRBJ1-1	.	TGCAGTGCTTTAGGGGTTGAGAACACTGAAGCTTTCTTT	CSALGVENTEAFF
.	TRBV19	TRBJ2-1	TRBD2	TGTGCCAGTAGTATGCGGGGGAGAGGGAGCAATGAGCAGTTCTTC	CASSMRGRGSNEQFF
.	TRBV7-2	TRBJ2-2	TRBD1	TGTGCCAGCAGCTTCGGGACAGGGCTTCCCGGGGAGCTGTTTTTT	CASSFGTGLPGELFF
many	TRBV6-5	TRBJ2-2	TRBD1	TGTGCCAGCAGTTACTCGGGACAGGCGACCGGGGAGCTGTTTTTT	CASSYSGQATGELFF
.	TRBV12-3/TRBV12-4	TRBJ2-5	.	TGTACCAGCAGTTTTGAATTACTCCAAGAGACCCAGTACTTC	CTSSFELLQETQYF
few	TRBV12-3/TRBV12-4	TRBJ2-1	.	TGTGCCAGCAGTCCAGGACATTCGGGCGATGAGCAGTTCTTC	CASSPGHSGDEQFF